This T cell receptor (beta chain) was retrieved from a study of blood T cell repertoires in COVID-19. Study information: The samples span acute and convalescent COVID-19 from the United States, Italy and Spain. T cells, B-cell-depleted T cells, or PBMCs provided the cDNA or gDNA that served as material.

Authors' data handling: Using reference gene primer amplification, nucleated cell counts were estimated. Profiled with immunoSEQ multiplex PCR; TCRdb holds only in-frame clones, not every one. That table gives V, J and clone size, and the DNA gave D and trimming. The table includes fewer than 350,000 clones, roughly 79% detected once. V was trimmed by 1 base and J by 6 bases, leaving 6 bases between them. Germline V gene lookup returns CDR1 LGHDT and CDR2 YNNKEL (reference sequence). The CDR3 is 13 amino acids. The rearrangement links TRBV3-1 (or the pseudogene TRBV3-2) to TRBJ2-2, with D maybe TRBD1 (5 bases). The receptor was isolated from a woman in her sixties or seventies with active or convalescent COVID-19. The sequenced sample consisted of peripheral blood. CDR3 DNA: TGTGCCAGCAGCCAAGTAGGGGCCGGGGAGCTGTTTTTT. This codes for CASSQVGAGELFF.